This TCR beta chain was sequenced in a study of blood T cell repertoires in COVID-19. Study details: The United States, Italy and Spain were the sources of the acute and convalescent COVID-19 samples. Sources were T cells, B-cell-depleted T cells, or PBMCs; the material itself was cDNA or gDNA.

Participant reports of clinical history set cohort assignment. The V end was cut by 3 bases, the J end by 5 bases, with 11 bases between. Germline CDR1 SEHNR, CDR2 FQNEAQ (reference sequence). CDR3 length: 14 residues. In the original workflow: Reference gene primer amplification in the assay estimated nucleated cell counts. TCRdb's table, derived via immunoSEQ multiplex PCR, lists solely in-frame clones and lacks some. That table gives V, J and clone size, and the DNA gave D and trimming. The sample yields about 140,000 clones, over 70% seen once. The sequence came from a man aged 55-75 years who had recovered from COVID-19. V gene TRBV7-9 combines with J gene TRBJ2-1, with D possibly being TRBD2 (6 bases). The sequencing sample was made of PBMCs or T cells enriched from blood (not recorded which). The CDR3 is CASSLLRGNNEQFF. The CDR3 DNA sequence: TGTGCCAGCAGCTTGTTGCGGGGAAACAATGAGCAGTTCTTC.